Each of the 20 T cell receptor beta chains below was sequenced from the same sample in a study of shared clonotypes between healthy human individuals (dated by TCRdb to the early 2020s). The library was prepared using the immunoSEQ multiplex PCR assay. The source is immuneACCESS, and TCRdb retained only in-frame sequences with V and J called. Part of the clones is not carried over; for the studies checked, unresolved V genes explain less than half of this, and the remainder is unexplained. The table for this sample lists 850,000 to 1,200,000 clones; approximately 72% of them were counted only once. The top ten hold approximately 1.5% of the sample. Sequences were obtained from memory CD4+ T cells sorted from blood. The sample's cell subset or site, from its label and the paper: CD45RA-negative fraction. The receptors shown here come from a man between 18 and 35 years old in good health.

The J gene is TRBJ1-1, the V gene TRBV18; D gene ambiguous. CDR1 and CDR2 from the germline V gene are KGHSH and LQKENI. V was pared by 1 base and J by 1 base, with 10 bases between. The CDR3 length is 15 residues. As DNA, the CDR3 is TGTGCCAGCTCACCACGGACCGATCCGAACACTGAAGCTTTCTTT. It is translated as CASSPRTDPNTEAFF.

This clone has a single count. The sample carries other DNA sequences with the same CDR3. V is TRBV7-2 and J is TRBJ2-5; no clear D gene. The CDR3 loop spans 13 amino acids. Germline assignment: CDR1 SGHTA and CDR2 FQGNSA. Trimming removed 5 bases at V and 6 bases at J, with 13 bases between. This CDR3 reads CASSTTSPKTQYF. CDR3 DNA: TGTGCCAGCAGCACAACGTCCCCTAAGACCCAGTACTTC.

This sequence joins TRBV28 and TRBJ1-3; D unclear. Trimming cost V 4 bases and J 0 bases, with 7 bases left between them. CDR3 length: 14 amino acids. In germline, CDR1 is MDHEN, CDR2 SYDVKM. Here the CDR3 DNA reads TGTGCCAGCAGTTCGGCTTACTCTGGAAACACCATATATTTT. Translating gives CASSSAYSGNTIYF.

The chain links TRBV4-3 to TRBJ1-6; perhaps TRBD1 as D (6 bases). CDR1 is LGHNA and CDR2 is YSLEER in the germline V gene. CDR3 length equals 15 residues. V lost 0 bases to trimming and J lost 7 bases, with 10 bases between them. The CDR3 is CASSQDQGLNSPLHF. The DNA for the CDR3 is TGCGCCAGCAGCCAAGATCAGGGGTTGAATTCACCCCTCCACTTT.

CDR3: CASSSPGPGRETQYF. The CDR3 DNA is TGTGCCAGCAGTTCCCCGGGACCAGGAAGAGAGACCCAGTACTTC. This chain connects TRBV6-5 to TRBJ2-5; D possibly matches TRBD1 or TRBD2 (5 bases each). Germline CDR1 reads MNHEY; CDR2 reads SVGAGI. The V gene lost 4 bases and the J gene lost 4 bases, with 16 bases spanning the gap. The CDR3 consists of 15 residues.

This clone came up once. This chain connects TRBV4-3 to TRBJ1-5, with 11 bases identical to TRBD1. The CDR3 runs 16 residues. CDR1 is LGHNA, CDR2 YSLEER, per germline. Losses at the gene ends were 0 bases for V and 6 bases for J; bases not matched to a gene: 4. CDR3 loop: CASSQDLGTGGQPQHF. The CDR3 DNA follows: TGCGCCAGCAGCCAAGATCTAGGGACAGGGGGTCAGCCCCAGCATTTT.

The chain recombines TRBV30 with TRBJ2-7; 9 nucleotides match TRBD2. The length of the CDR3 is 15 residues. Per germline, CDR1 GTSNPN and CDR2 SVGIG (reference sequence). With V trimmed by 7 bases and J by 2 bases, 12 bases remained unmatched. The CDR3 region is CASNGAGGNTYEQYF. As DNA, the CDR3 is TGTGCCTCCAACGGGGCGGGGGGGAACACCTACGAGCAGTACTTC.

Here the CDR3 reads CATSMQSYGYTF. CDR3 DNA: TGTGCCACCAGCATGCAGTCCTATGGCTACACCTTC. The rearrangement links TRBV15 to TRBJ1-2; D is unresolved. Per the germline V gene, CDR1 is LNHNV and CDR2 is YYDKDF (reference sequence). The CDR3 extends over 12 amino acids. V lost 4 bases and J lost 4, with 7 bases in between. Full variable domain (remainder filled in from reference TRBV15 and TRBJ1-2): DAMVIQNPRYQVTQFGKPVTLSCSQTLNHNVMYWYQQKSSQAPKLLFHYYDKDFNNEADTPDNFQSRRPNTSFCFLDIRSPGLGDTAMYLCATSMQSYGYTFGSGTRLTVV.

Concerning this clone itself: Other DNA sequences in this sample translate to the same CDR3. This chain joins TRBV19 and TRBJ1-3; maybe TRBD1 (5 bases). The V end was cut by 6 bases, the J end by 0 bases, with 15 bases between. CDR1 LNHDA and CDR2 SQIVND come from the germline V gene (reference sequence). The CDR3 loop spans 16 amino acids. In nucleotides, the CDR3 is TGTGCCAGTAGCCCACCGGGACGAAGCTCTGGAAACACCATATATTTT. Protein sequence: CASSPPGRSSGNTIYF.

The V gene is TRBV5-1, the J gene TRBJ2-7; D remains unclear. The V and J ends lost 0 bases and 2 bases respectively, with 12 bases between them. This CDR3 spans 15 amino acids. Germline V gives CDR1 SGHRS, CDR2 YFSETQ. Here the CDR3 reads CASSLDASRAYEQYF. In nucleotides, the CDR3 is TGCGCCAGCAGCTTGGACGCCAGCCGTGCCTACGAGCAGTACTTC. Full variable domain (remainder filled in from reference TRBV5-1 and TRBJ2-7): KAGVTQTPRYLIKTRGQQVTLSCSPISGHRSVSWYQQTPGQGLQFLFEYFSETQRNKGNFPGRFSGRQFSNSRSEMNVSTLELGDSALYLCASSLDASRAYEQYFGPGTRLTVT.

The chain joins TRBV28 to TRBJ2-1; the D gene could be TRBD1 or TRBD2 (5 bases each). With 7 bases removed from V and 1 base from J, the gap between germline ends came to 14 bases. The CDR3 runs to 15 residues. Germline values: CDR1 MDHEN, CDR2 SYDVKM. CDR3 residues: CASTSQGVSYNEQFF. The CDR3 DNA is TGTGCCAGCACCTCTCAGGGAGTGTCCTACAATGAGCAGTTCTTC.

The chain links TRBV2 to TRBJ2-5, with 7 bases fitting TRBD1. CDR1 is SNHLY, CDR2 FYNNEI, per germline. The CDR3 consists of 14 residues. Losses at the gene ends were 4 bases for V and 2 bases for J; bases not matched to a gene: 4. In DNA, the CDR3 is TGTGCCAGCAGTGCGGGACAGCGTCAAGAGACCCAGTACTTC. The encoded protein is CASSAGQRQETQYF. Complete variable domain (other parts from reference TRBV2 and TRBJ2-5): EPEVTQTPSHQVTQMGQEVILRCVPISNHLYFYWYRQILGQKVEFLVSFYNNEISEKSEIFDDQFSVERPDGSNFTLKIRSTKLEDSAMYFCASSAGQRQETQYFGPGTRLLVL.

This clone was observed at least ten times. An end of the junction differs from the germline gene, which may be a read error. The same CDR3 can be traced to other DNA sequences in this sample. CDR3 bases: TGTGCCTGGAGTGTCGGGGATAGCTCCAATAATTCACCCCTCCACTTT. Translated, it gives CAWSVGDSSNNSPLHF. This chain uses TRBV30 with TRBJ1-6; D unresolved. The CDR3 totals 16 residues. Germline values: CDR1 GTSNPN, CDR2 SVGIG (reference sequence).

This chain uses TRBV30 with TRBJ2-3, with TRBD1 identical over 9 bases. This CDR3 has 15 residues. Unmatched junction bases numbered 4, after V lost 1 base and J lost 2 bases. The germline gives CDR1 GTSNPN, CDR2 SVGIG (reference sequence). The CDR3 loop is CAWSAGTGYTDTQYF. CDR3 DNA sequence: TGTGCCTGGAGTGCCGGGACAGGGTACACAGATACGCAGTATTTT. The variable domain in full, with the rest retrieved from reference TRBV30 and TRBJ2-3, is SQTIHQWPATLVQPVGSPLSLECTVEGTSNPNLYWYRQAAGRGLQLLFYSVGIGQISSEVPQNLSASRPQDRQFILSSKKLLLSDSGFYLCAWSAGTGYTDTQYFGPGTRLTVL.

The chain joins TRBV10-3 to TRBJ1-2; D remains ambiguous. CDR1 and CDR2 from the germline V gene are ENHRY and SYGVKD. The CDR3 sequence is 11 residues long. V dropped 4 bases and J dropped 5 bases, with 5 bases sitting between them. In DNA, the CDR3 is TGTGCCATCAGTGGCGTGTATGGCTACACCTTC. It yields the protein CAISGVYGYTF.

This chain connects TRBV25-1 to TRBJ2-6; D not resolved. CDR1 and CDR2 from the germline V gene are MGHDK and SYGVNS. V was shortened by 6 bases and J by 4 bases, with 16 bases between the two germline ends. This CDR3 contains 16 residues. The CDR3 here is CASSHAFESGANVLTF. The CDR3 DNA is TGTGCCAGCAGCCACGCTTTTGAGTCCGGGGCCAACGTCCTGACTTTC.

This sequence joins TRBV6-1 and TRBJ2-3, with TRBD2 as a possible D gene (6 bases). V was trimmed by 8 bases and J by 4 bases, leaving 19 bases between them. Per germline, CDR1 MNHNS and CDR2 SASEGT. The CDR3 extends over 15 amino acids. CDR3 nucleotide sequence: TGTGCCAGCGGACCCGGGGGTAGCGTCGCAGATACGCAGTATTTT. Amino acids: CASGPGGSVADTQYF.

Comments on this clone: The same CDR3 arises from other DNA sequences in this sample as well. The chain couples TRBV19 to TRBJ2-6, with D maybe TRBD1 (6 bases). V gave up 7 bases and J gave up 4 bases, with 14 bases separating them. Germline V gene lookup returns CDR1 LNHDA and CDR2 SQIVND (reference sequence). There are 15 residues in the CDR3. CDR3 sequence: CASTLRGSGANVLTF. In DNA, the CDR3 is TGTGCCAGTACCCTTAGGGGGTCCGGGGCCAACGTCCTGACTTTC.

The chain carries TRBV19 and TRBJ1-2, with 8 bases aligning to TRBD1. The CDR3 runs to 17 residues. Germline loops: CDR1 LNHDA, CDR2 SQIVND (reference sequence). The J segment lost 6 bases and the V segment lost 0 bases, leaving 12 bases of the junction unmatched. The DNA for the CDR3 is TGTGCCAGTAGTATAGACCGTGGCAGGGGGCTTAGAGATGGCTACACCTTC. Its translation: CASSIDRGRGLRDGYTF.

This clone was observed a handful of times. CDR3 in DNA: TGTGCCAGCAGCGTAGGAGTGGGGAATTATGAAAAACTGTTTTTT. Translating it yields CASSVGVGNYEKLFF. The genes are TRBV9 and TRBJ1-4; D is ambiguous. Germline CDR1 is SGDLS and CDR2 is YYNGEE. V was cut by 0 bases and J by 6 bases, with 12 bases left in between. The CDR3 loop spans 15 amino acids.